A selection of T cell receptor beta chains follows, all from one sample in a study of blood T cell repertoires in COVID-19. The assay was immunoSEQ multiplex PCR, and TCRdb's table has in-frame clones only and misses some. The profile shows some 110,000 clones, 75% to 90% of them singletons. Sequenced input: peripheral blood. The receptor source for this set is a woman of 80 years or more with COVID-19, enrolled during active disease. Both conserved end residues are part of each CDR3. Each record gives: V gene, D gene, clone size, J gene, CDR3 DNA, CDR3 protein. The D gene is left open where the match is weak. Size is stated for part of the rows, as once, few or many counts, or as a class when the clone is expanded.

TRBV4-2	-	-	TRBJ2-2	TGTGCCAGCAGCCAGCTGACCCGCGGCAACACCGGGGAGCTGTTTTTT	CASSQLTRGNTGELFF
TRBV4-3	TRBD2	-	TRBJ2-7	TGCGCCAGCAGCCCAGGACTAGCGGGAACCTCCTACGAGCAGTACTTC	CASSPGLAGTSYEQYF
TRBV5-4	TRBD1	-	TRBJ1-2	TGTGCCAGCACCCCCCGGGACAGCATCTATGGCTACACCTTC	CASTPRDSIYGYTF
TRBV3-1/TRBV3-2	-	-	TRBJ1-5	TGTGCCAGCAGCCCATTTCCGGGGAGCAATCAGCCCCAGCATTTT	CASSPFPGSNQPQHF
TRBV27	TRBD1	-	TRBJ1-2	TGTGCCAGCAGTTTCGGGACAGCGAGGGGGGATGGCTACACCTTC	CASSFGTARGDGYTF
TRBV7-2	TRBD1	-	TRBJ2-3	TGTGCCAGCGGAGACAGGGGGCTTGGAGATACGCAGTATTTT	CASGDRGLGDTQYF
TRBV7-9	-	few	TRBJ2-1	TGTGCCAGCAGCTTCGACAGTGGCGATGAGCAGTTCTTC	CASSFDSGDEQFF
TRBV6-1	-	-	TRBJ1-3	TGTGCCAGCAGTGAATCGTCAGTCTCTGGAAACACCATATATTTT	CASSESSVSGNTIYF
TRBV7-2	-	-	TRBJ2-2	TGTGCCAGCAGACGGGACTTCCGCACCGGGGAGCTGTTTTTT	CASRRDFRTGELFF
TRBV11-2	-	-	TRBJ1-2	TGTGCCAGCAGCTTAGTTTCCGGTGTGTATGGCTACACCTTC	CASSLVSGVYGYTF
TRBV10-2	TRBD2	-	TRBJ2-2	TGCGCCAGCAGTGGGACTAGCGGGACGAACACCGGGGAGCTGTTTTTT	CASSGTSGTNTGELFF
TRBV7-8	-	-	TRBJ1-4	TGTGCCAGCAGCTTAGGGGGACTTGTTTATGAAAAACTGTTTTTT	CASSLGGLVYEKLFF
TRBV7-9	-	-	TRBJ1-2	TGTGCCAGCAGCTTAGAGAGGGTTGGCTACACCTTC	CASSLERVGYTF
TRBV4-1	-	-	TRBJ1-6	TGCGCCAGCAGCCAAGAAGCGACAGAAAATTCACCCCTCCACTTT	CASSQEATENSPLHF
TRBV12-3/TRBV12-4	-	-	TRBJ1-2	TGTGCCAGCAAGTCTTCAGCTAACTATGGCTACACCTTC	CASKSSANYGYTF
TRBV29-1	-	-	TRBJ2-3	TGCAGCGCGGCCGCTAGCGCCTCTAGCACAGATACGCAGTATTTT	CSAAASASSTDTQYF
TRBV19	TRBD2	few	TRBJ2-7	TGTGCCAGTAGTCCGGGACTAGCGGGGGCCTACGAGCAGTACTTC	CASSPGLAGAYEQYF
TRBV19	TRBD1	-	TRBJ2-6	TGTGCCAGTGCAACCGGGACAGGGGCTGGGGCCAACGTCCTGACTTTC	CASATGTGAGANVLTF
TRBV19	TRBD2	once	TRBJ2-3	TGTGCCAGTGCGGGAGGTGGGGCAGATACGCAGTATTTT	CASAGGGADTQYF
TRBV23-1	-	-	TRBJ1-5	TGCGCCAGCAGCCGGTCCGGGTCGAGGGATCAGCCCCAGCATTTT	CASSRSGSRDQPQHF
TRBV14	-	-	TRBJ2-2	TGTGCCAGCAGCCAAGGTGTCGTGGCAGGGCGCATCCTCGAATTTTATAAAGAGGAGCTGTTTTTT	CASSQGVVAGRILEFYKEELFF
TRBV7-3	-	-	TRBJ1-6	TGTGCCAGCAGCTTACGTCCGAGCTCCTATAATTCACCCCTCCACTTT	CASSLRPSSYNSPLHF
TRBV12-3/TRBV12-4	-	-	TRBJ1-2	TGTGCCAGCAGTCGCGGGCCCAACTATGGCTACACCTTC	CASSRGPNYGYTF
TRBV7-9	-	-	TRBJ1-1	TGTGCCAGCAGCCCACGGGACGGGACAAACACTGAAGCTTTCTTT	CASSPRDGTNTEAFF
TRBV28	TRBD1	-	TRBJ2-7	TGTGCCAGCCAAAGTTTGACAGGGAGCTCCTACGAGCAGTACTTC	CASQSLTGSSYEQYF
TRBV5-1	TRBD2	-	TRBJ2-7	TGCGCCAGCAGCGTGACTAGCGGGAACGAGCAGTACTTC	CASSVTSGNEQYF
TRBV28	TRBD2	-	TRBJ2-1	TGTGCCAGCAGTGCAACTAGCGGGGTAAAATACAATGAGCAGTTCTTC	CASSATSGVKYNEQFF
TRBV11-3	TRBD1	-	TRBJ2-3	TGTGCCAGCAGCTCAGGACAGGGTCGGCCAGATACGCAGTATTTT	CASSSGQGRPDTQYF
TRBV28	-	-	TRBJ2-5	TGTGCCAGCAGTCCCCCGGGACTGGCGGAGACCCAGTACTTC	CASSPPGLAETQYF
TRBV24-1	-	-	TRBJ2-3	TGTGCCACCAGTGATTTCGGGGGAGTCACAGATACGCAGTATTTT	CATSDFGGVTDTQYF
TRBV6-2/TRBV6-3	TRBD1	-	TRBJ1-1	TGTGCCAGCAGCTCGGACAGGCGGAACACTGAAGCTTTCTTT	CASSSDRRNTEAFF
TRBV27	TRBD1	once	TRBJ2-7	TGTGCCAGCAGTGCGTACATGGGACAGGCTTACGAGCAGTACTTC	CASSAYMGQAYEQYF
TRBV5-6	-	-	TRBJ1-3	TGTGCCAGCAGCTCTATCCGGGAAGATAGCTCTGGAAACACCATATATTTT	CASSSIREDSSGNTIYF
TRBV5-5	TRBD2	-	TRBJ2-1	TGTGCCAGCAGCTGGGGTAGCGGGTCGGGGTATGAGCAGTTCTTC	CASSWGSGSGYEQFF
TRBV12-3/TRBV12-4	TRBD1	-	TRBJ2-2	TGTGCCAGCAGTTACGAGACAGGGGGTCTGTTTTTT	CASSYETGGLFF
TRBV6-6	-	-	TRBJ2-5	TGTGCCACAAAAAGAACCAGGACAGAAGAGACCCAGTACTTC	CATKRTRTEETQYF
TRBV6-5	-	-	TRBJ2-3	TGTGCCAGCAGCCTTCAGACTTTGACCACAGATACGCAGTATTTT	CASSLQTLTTDTQYF
TRBV12-3/TRBV12-4	-	once	TRBJ2-7	TGTGCCAGCAGTTGGGAGGGGGGGGAGCAGTACTTC	CASSWEGGEQYF
TRBV5-1	-	-	TRBJ1-3	TGCGCCAGCAGCTTGGGAGGAATCTCTGGAAACACCATATATTTT	CASSLGGISGNTIYF